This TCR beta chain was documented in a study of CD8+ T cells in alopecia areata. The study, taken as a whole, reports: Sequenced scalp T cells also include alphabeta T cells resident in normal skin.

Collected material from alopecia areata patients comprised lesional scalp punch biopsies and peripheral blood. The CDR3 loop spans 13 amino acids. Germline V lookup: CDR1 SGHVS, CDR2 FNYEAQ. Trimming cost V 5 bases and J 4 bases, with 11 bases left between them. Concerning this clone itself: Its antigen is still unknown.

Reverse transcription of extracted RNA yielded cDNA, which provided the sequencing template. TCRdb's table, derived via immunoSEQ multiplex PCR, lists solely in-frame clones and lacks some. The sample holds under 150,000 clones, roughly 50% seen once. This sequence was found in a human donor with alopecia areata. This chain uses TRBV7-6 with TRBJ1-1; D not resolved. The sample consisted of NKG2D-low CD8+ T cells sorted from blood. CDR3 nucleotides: TGTGCCAGCAGCGAAGGACTTGCCACTGAAGCTTTCTTT. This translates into CASSEGLATEAFF. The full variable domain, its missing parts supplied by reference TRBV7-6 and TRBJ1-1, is GAGVSQSPRYKVTKRGQDVALRCDPISGHVSLYWYRQALGQGPEFLTYFNYEAQQDKSGLPNDRFSAERPEGSISTLTIQRTEQRDSAMYRCASSEGLATEAFFGQGTRLTVV.